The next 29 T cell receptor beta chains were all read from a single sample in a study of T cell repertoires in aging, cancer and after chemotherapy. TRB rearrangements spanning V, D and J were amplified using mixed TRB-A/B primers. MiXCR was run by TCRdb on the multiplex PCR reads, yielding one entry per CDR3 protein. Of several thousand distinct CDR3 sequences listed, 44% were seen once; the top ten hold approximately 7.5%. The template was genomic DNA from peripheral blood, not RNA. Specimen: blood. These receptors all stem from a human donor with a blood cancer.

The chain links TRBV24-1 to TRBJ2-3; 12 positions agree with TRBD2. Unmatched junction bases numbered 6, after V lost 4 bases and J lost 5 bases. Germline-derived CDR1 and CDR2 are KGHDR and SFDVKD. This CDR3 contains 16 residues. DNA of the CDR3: TGTGCCACCAGTGACCGACTAGCGGGGGTGGTAGATACGCAGTATTTT. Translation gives CATSDRLAGVVDTQYF.

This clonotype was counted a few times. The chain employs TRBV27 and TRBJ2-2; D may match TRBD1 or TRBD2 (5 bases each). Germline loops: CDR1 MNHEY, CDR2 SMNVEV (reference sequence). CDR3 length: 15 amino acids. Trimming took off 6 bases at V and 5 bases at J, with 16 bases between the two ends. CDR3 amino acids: CASSPRDPATGELFF. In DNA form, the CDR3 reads TGTGCCAGCAGCCCAAGGGACCCAGCGACCGGGGAGCTGTTTTTT.

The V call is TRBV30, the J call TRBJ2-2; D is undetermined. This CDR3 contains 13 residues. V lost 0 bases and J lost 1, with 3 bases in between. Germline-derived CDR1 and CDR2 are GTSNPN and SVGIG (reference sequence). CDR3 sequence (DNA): TGTGCCTGGAGTGTCCAGAACACCGGGGAGCTGTTTTTT. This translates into CAWSVQNTGELFF.

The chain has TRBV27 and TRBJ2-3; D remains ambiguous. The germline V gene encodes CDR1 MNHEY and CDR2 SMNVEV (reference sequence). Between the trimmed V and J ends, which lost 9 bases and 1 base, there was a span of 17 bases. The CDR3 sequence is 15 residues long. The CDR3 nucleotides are TGTGCCAGTGCCCTCACGGGTCTGCGCACAGATACGCAGTATTTT. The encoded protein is CASALTGLRTDTQYF.

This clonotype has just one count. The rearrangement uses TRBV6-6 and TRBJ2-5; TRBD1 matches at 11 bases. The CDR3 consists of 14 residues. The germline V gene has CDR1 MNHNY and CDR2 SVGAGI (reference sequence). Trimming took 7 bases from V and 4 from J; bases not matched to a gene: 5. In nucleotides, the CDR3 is TGTGCCAGCACCCTGGGACAGGGGGTAGAGACCCAGTACTTC. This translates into CASTLGQGVETQYF.

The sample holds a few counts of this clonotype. For the CDR3, the DNA is TGTGCCAGCAGAACGGGACTAGCGCTATACAATGAGCAGTTCTTC. Amino acids: CASRTGLALYNEQFF. V usage is TRBV6-1 and J usage is TRBJ2-1; 10 bases map to TRBD2. The J segment lost 4 bases and the V segment lost 6 bases, leaving 6 bases of the junction unmatched. Germline-derived CDR1 and CDR2 are MNHNS and SASEGT. This CDR3 is 15 amino acids long.

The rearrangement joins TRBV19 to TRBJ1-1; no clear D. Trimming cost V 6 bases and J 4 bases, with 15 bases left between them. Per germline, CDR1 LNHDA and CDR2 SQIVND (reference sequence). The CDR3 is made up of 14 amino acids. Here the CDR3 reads CASSQSLKVTEAFF. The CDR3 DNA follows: TGTGCCAGTAGCCAGTCCCTCAAGGTCACTGAAGCTTTCTTT.

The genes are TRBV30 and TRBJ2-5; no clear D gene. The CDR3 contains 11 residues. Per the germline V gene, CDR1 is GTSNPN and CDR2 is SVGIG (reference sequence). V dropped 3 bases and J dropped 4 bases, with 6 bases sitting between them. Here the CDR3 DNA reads TGTGCCTGGAGCAATTCAGAGACCCAGTACTTC. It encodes CAWSNSETQYF.

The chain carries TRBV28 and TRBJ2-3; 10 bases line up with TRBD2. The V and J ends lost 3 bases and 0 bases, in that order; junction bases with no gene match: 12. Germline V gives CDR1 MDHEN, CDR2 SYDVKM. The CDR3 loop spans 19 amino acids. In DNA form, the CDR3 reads TGTGCCAGCAGTTTTGGGCTAGCGGGAGCTAGCTTTAGCACAGATACGCAGTATTTT. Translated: CASSFGLAGASFSTDTQYF. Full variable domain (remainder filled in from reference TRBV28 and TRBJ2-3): DVKVTQSSRYLVKRTGEKVFLECVQDMDHENMFWYRQDPGLGLRLIYFSYDVKMKEKGDIPEGYSVSREKKERFSLILESASTNQTSMYLCASSFGLAGASFSTDTQYFGPGTRLTVL.

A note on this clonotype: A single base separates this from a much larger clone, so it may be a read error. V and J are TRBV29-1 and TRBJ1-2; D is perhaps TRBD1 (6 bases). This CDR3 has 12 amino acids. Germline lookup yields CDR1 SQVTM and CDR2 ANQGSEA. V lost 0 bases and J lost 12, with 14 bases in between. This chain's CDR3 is CSVEEEGGGHTF. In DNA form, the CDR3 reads TGCAGCGTTGAAGAGGAGGGCGGGGGCCACACCTTC.

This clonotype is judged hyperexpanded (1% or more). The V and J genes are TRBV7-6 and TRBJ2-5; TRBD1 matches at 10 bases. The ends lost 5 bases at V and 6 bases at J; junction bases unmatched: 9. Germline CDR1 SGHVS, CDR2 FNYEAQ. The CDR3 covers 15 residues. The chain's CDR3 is CASSEGTGDVKTQYF. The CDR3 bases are TGTGCCAGCAGCGAAGGGACAGGGGACGTGAAGACCCAGTACTTC.

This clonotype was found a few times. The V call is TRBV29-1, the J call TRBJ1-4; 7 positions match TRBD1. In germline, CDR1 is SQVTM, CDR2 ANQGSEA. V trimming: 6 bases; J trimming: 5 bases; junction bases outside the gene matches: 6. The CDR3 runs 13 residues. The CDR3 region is CSVGQRPNEKLFF. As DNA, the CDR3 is TGCAGCGTGGGACAGCGCCCGAATGAAAAACTGTTTTTT.

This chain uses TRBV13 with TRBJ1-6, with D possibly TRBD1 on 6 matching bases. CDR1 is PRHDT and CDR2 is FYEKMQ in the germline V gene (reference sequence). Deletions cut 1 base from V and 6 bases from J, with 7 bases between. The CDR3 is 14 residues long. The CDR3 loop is CASSLARGNSPLHF. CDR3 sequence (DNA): TGTGCCAGCAGCTTAGCCAGGGGTAATTCACCCCTCCACTTT.

CDR3 DNA: TGTGCCAGCAGTTACTCAAGACCGGGGACTAGCAGGGGGCTGACAGATACGCAGTATTTT. Its translation is CASSYSRPGTSRGLTDTQYF. The chain recombines TRBV6-5 with TRBJ2-3; tentative D call: TRBD2 (9 bases). Germline V gives CDR1 MNHEY, CDR2 SVGAGI. The CDR3 length is 20 residues. Trimming shortened V by 0 bases and J by 3 bases, and 25 bases separated the two germline ends.

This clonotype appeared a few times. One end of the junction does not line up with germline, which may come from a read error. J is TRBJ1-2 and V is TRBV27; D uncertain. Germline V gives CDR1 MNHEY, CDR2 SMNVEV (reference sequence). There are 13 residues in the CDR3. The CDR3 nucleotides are TGTGCCAGCAGCTTATCGCGGGGTTGGGGCTACACCTTC. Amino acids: CASSLSRGWGYTF.

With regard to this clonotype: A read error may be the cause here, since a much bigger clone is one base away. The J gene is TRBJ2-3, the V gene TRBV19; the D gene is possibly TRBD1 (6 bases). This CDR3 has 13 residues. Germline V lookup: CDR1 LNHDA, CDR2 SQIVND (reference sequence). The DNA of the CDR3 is TGTGGCAGTGGACAGCCTAGCACAGATACGCAGTATTTT. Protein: CGSGQPSTDTQYF.

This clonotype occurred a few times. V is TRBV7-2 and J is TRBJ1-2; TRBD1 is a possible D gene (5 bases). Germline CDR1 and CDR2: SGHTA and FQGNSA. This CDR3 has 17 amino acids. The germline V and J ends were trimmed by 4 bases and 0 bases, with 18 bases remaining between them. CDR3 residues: CASSSQLYRLANYGYTF. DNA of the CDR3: TGTGCCAGCAGCTCGCAACTGTACAGGCTAGCTAACTATGGCTACACCTTC.

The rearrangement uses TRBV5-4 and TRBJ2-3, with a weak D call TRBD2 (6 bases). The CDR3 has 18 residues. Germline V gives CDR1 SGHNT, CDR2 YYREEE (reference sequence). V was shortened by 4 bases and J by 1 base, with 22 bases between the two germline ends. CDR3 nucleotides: TGTGCCAGCAGCCTATTAGCGGCGGGCTGGTCGGGCACAGATACGCAGTATTTT. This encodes CASSLLAAGWSGTDTQYF.

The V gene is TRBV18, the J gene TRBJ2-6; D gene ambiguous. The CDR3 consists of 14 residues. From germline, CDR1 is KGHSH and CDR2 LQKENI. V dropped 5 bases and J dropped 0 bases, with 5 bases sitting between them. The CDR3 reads CASSSSSGANVLTF. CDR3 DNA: TGTGCCAGCTCATCGAGCTCTGGGGCCAACGTCCTGACTTTC. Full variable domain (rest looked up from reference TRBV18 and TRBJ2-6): NAGVMQNPRHLVRRRGQEARLRCSPMKGHSHVYWYRQLPEEGLKFMVYLQKENIIDESGMPKERFSAEFPKEGPSILRIQQVVRGDSAAYFCASSSSSGANVLTFGAGSRLTVL.

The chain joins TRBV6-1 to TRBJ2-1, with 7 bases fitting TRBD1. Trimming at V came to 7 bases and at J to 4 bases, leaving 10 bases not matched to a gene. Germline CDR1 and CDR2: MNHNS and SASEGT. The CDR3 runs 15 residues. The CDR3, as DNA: TGTGCCAGCAAACAGGGGCTGGTTCTTTACAATGAGCAGTTCTTC. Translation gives CASKQGLVLYNEQFF.

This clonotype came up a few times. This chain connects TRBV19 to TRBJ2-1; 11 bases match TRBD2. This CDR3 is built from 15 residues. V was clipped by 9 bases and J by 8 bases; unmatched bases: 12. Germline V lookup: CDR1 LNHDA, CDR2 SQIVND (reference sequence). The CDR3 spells CASALTSGDSDEQFF. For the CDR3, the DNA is TGTGCCAGCGCCCTGACTAGCGGGGATTCAGATGAGCAGTTCTTC.

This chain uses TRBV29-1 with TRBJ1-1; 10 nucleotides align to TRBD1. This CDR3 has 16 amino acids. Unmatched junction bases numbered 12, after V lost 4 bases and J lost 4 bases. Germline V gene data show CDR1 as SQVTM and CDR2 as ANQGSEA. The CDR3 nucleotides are TGCAGCGTTGGGAGGTTGACAGGGGGCTTGGTCACTGAAGCTTTCTTT. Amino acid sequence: CSVGRLTGGLVTEAFF.

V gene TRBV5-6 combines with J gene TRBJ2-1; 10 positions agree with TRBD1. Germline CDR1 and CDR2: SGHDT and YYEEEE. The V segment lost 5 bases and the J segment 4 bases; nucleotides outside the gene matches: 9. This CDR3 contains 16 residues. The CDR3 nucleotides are TGTGCCAGCAGTTCCGGGACAGGGGACACATACAATGAGCAGTTCTTC. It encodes CASSSGTGDTYNEQFF.

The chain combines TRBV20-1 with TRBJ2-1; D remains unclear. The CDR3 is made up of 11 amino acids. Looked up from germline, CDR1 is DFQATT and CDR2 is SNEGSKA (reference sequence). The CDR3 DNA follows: TGCAGCGGGTTCACCTACAATGAGCAGTTCTTC. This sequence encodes CSGFTYNEQFF.

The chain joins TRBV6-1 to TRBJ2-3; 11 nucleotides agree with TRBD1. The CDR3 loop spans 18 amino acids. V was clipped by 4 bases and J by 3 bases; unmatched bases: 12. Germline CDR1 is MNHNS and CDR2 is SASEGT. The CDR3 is CASSVHLPGQGVTDTQYF. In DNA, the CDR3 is TGTGCCAGCAGTGTTCACTTGCCGGGACAGGGGGTAACAGATACGCAGTATTTT.

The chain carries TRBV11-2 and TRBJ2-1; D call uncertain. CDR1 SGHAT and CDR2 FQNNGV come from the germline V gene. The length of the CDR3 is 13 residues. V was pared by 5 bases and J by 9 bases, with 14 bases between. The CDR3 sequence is CASSPNALGEQFF. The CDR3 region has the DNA TGTGCCAGCAGCCCGAACGCCTTGGGTGAGCAGTTCTTC.

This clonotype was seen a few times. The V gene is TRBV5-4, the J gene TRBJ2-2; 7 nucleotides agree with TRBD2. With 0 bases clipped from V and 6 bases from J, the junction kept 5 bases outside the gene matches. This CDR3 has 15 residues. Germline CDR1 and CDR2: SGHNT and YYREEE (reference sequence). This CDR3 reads CASSLAAGEPGELFF. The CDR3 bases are TGTGCCAGCAGCTTGGCCGCGGGAGAGCCCGGGGAGCTGTTTTTT.

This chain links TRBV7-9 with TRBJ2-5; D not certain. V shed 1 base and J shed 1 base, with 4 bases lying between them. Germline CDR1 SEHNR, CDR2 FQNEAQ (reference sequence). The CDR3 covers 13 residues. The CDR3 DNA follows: TGTGCCAGCAGCTTAGGTACCCAAGAGACCCAGTACTTC. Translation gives CASSLGTQETQYF.

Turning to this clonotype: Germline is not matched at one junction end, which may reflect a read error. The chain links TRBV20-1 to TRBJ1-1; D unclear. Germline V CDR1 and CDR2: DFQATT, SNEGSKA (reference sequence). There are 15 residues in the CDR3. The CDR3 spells CSARVEVWGNTEAFF. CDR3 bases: TGCAGTGCCAGAGTGGAGGTCTGGGGGAACACTGAAGCTTTCTTT.